What follows is one TCR beta chain and its context. The source of the sample is a study of cytomegalovirus exposure and HLA in healthy donors. Study-level background: Among the 350 to 400 donors who were genotyped, 81% fell in the genetic ancestry cluster that is associated with self-reported Caucasian donors.

13 Jbeta primers and 60 Vbeta primers were used for the PCR. Repertoires were generated with immunoSEQ multiplex PCR, while TCRdb's copy carries only in-frame clones and drops some. This sample has roughly 150,000 clones, with 75% to 85% found just once. The CDR3 spans 15 residues. The V and J ends lost 3 bases and 9 bases respectively, with 19 bases between them. Germline CDR1 and CDR2: MRHNA and SNTAGT. The sequenced sample was PBMCs. The sequence was collected from a woman in her thirties or forties in good health and CMV-seropositive. V gene TRBV6-4 combines with J gene TRBJ2-3; D might be TRBD1 (6 bases). This CDR3 reads CASSEGTGPGTTQYF. CDR3 in DNA: TGTGCCAGCAGTGAAGGCACAGGGCCCGGTACAACGCAGTATTTT.